What follows describes a single TCR beta chain. What this receptor recognizes is not known. No quality values exist for individual bases; no much larger clone is one base distant. The sample comes from a study of identical twins (TCRdb year 2016). With regard to the full study: To test whether fetal clonotypes persist, the study used deep sequencing on TCR alpha and beta repertoires from monozygotic twins, unrelated adults of various ages, and cord blood. To rule out contamination, the twin experiments were replicated at different times with different library preparation protocols. Results and caveats for the whole study, not just this receptor: Recombination models systematically underestimated out-of-frame TCR alpha sharing in monozygotic twins but agreed with sharing between unrelated individuals. Because the same donors could not be followed over many years, conclusions were based on cross-sectional statistical analysis. A weaker excess of twin sharing was found in beta out-of-frame sequences because the signal-to-noise ratio was lowered by fewer shared sequences. Invariant T cells such as MAIT and iNKT could partly confound zero-insertion analyses, although diverse VJ usage argued against such confounding for most clonotypes. Abundant cord blood beta clonotypes had fewer insertions, young adult naive repertoires showed a similar but weaker trend, and memory repertoires showed no such trend. Compared with coincidental sharing between unrelated individuals, out-of-frame TCR alpha sequences shared between twins showed an excess of sequences with low generation probability.

Every donor in the study was a healthy Caucasian. Three pairs of female monozygotic twins, all aged roughly 18 to 29 years, made up the twin cohort. The RNA used for TCR libraries was isolated from peripheral blood mononuclear cells. Libraries were prepared through 5' RACE. TCRdb shows the sequencer as Illumina HiSeq 2000. Template switching introduced a universal primer binding site; the final cDNA contained a unique molecular identifier, enabling accurate counting of TCR cDNA molecules. Specific primers in the conserved constant-segment region were used to synthesize first-strand cDNA for the TCR alpha and beta chains. To control for contamination, each cDNA library was double barcoded with a SMART-Mk sample barcode plus Illumina barcodes. TruSeq adapter sequences and Illumina sample barcodes were added in two successive PCR steps. Sequencing of the TCR alpha and beta cDNA libraries was done on the Illumina HiSeq platform using custom primers. In the original analysis: MiGEC was used to process raw reads and extract unique molecular identifiers, and MiXCR was used to find CDR3 positions. Recombination models were inferred per individual with the repgenHMM and IGoR tools using an EM algorithm. Shared clonotype analysis was performed with the tcR package in R, normalizing sharing by the product of cloneset sizes. To study raw recombination free of thymic and clonal selection effects, out-of-frame nonproductive sequences were analyzed. TCRdb trimmed the raw reads at Q25, called clones with MiXCR and kept productive beta chains. Merged by CDR3 protein, the rows form single entries marked with the most common genes and DNA. It is TCRdb's table, rather than the study itself, that gives the V and J calls and clone size. The sample table shows about 720,000 distinct CDR3 sequences, and roughly 8% are seen once. Of the sample, 0.98% falls within the top ten clones.

This same sample was also part of a study on yellow fever vaccine responses in identical twins. Drawing on the second study: According to the authors, the vaccine-induced T cell response in identical twins seemed to be partly convergent and partly specific to each individual. The study precisely tracked vaccine-responding T cell clones in identical twins.

The receptor's source is a woman aged 18-29 years in good health. Specimen: PBMCs.

The DNA is as follows: TGTGCCAGTAGTCCGGGCTATAATTCACCCCTCCACTTT. Translated, it gives CASSPGYNSPLHF. Recombination joined TRBV19 with TRBJ1-6; the D gene assignment is ambiguous. Per the germline V gene (reference sequence), LNHDA is the CDR1 and SQIVND is the CDR2. Trimming at the junction amounts to 5 bases on V and 3 bases on J, and the germline ends lie 5 bases apart. Counted from cysteine to phenylalanine, this CDR3 has 13 amino acids. The kept DNA is CDR3 alone, 39 bases in frame from the first base.